These 22 T cell receptor beta chains originate from one sample sequenced in a study of cytomegalovirus exposure and HLA in healthy donors. With 60 Vbeta and 13 Jbeta primers, the PCR was carried out. Method: immunoSEQ multiplex PCR; TCRdb's copy keeps in-frame clones and lacks some. This sample has around 170,000 clones, with over 80% found just once. The specimen sequenced was PBMCs. These receptors were collected from a girl aged 10 to 17 in good health and CMV-seropositive.

V is TRBV25-1 and J is TRBJ1-1; 8 bases are a match to TRBD1. Trimming cost V 4 bases and J 5 bases; bases outside gene matches: 9. The CDR3 loop spans 15 amino acids. Looked up from germline, CDR1 is MGHDK and CDR2 is SYGVNS. The CDR3 sequence: CASSVPGGGGTEAFF. In DNA form, the CDR3 reads TGTGCCAGCAGTGTTCCAGGGGGCGGTGGAACTGAAGCTTTCTTT.

The rearrangement joins TRBV27 to TRBJ2-7; 11 nucleotides align to TRBD2. With V trimmed by 4 bases and J by 2 bases, 7 bases remained unmatched. The CDR3 covers 16 residues. CDR1 and CDR2 from the germline V gene are MNHEY and SMNVEV (reference sequence). CDR3 in amino acids: CASSSGLAGRTYEQYF. CDR3 in DNA: TGTGCCAGCAGTTCAGGACTAGCGGGCCGCACCTACGAGCAGTACTTC.

The rearrangement joins TRBV6-6 to TRBJ1-2; possible D gene TRBD1, 5 bases. This CDR3 spans 13 amino acids. Looked up from germline, CDR1 is MNHNY and CDR2 is SVGAGI (reference sequence). V was cut by 7 bases and J by 0 bases, with 9 bases left in between. In nucleotides, the CDR3 is TGTGCCAGCATCCGGGACTCTAACTATGGCTACACCTTC. Its protein product is CASIRDSNYGYTF.

J is TRBJ2-2 and V is TRBV30; perhaps TRBD2 as D (7 bases). The ends were cut back, 2 bases at V and 6 bases at J, with 13 bases in the middle. The CDR3 covers 14 residues. Germline-derived CDR1 and CDR2 are GTSNPN and SVGIG (reference sequence). In DNA, the CDR3 is TGTGCCTGGAGTCCGGGGGGCAAAGCCGGGGAGCTGTTTTTT. Translated: CAWSPGGKAGELFF.

The chain employs TRBV18 and TRBJ2-7, with D possibly being TRBD2 (6 bases). The CDR3 extends over 14 amino acids. In germline, CDR1 is KGHSH, CDR2 LQKENI. Trimming stripped 0 bases from V and 4 bases from J, with 10 bases between. The CDR3 DNA reads TGTGCCAGCTCACCACCAAGCGGGTGGTACGAGCAGTACTTC. This gives the protein CASSPPSGWYEQYF.

V is TRBV7-9 and J is TRBJ1-1, with TRBD1 as a possible D gene (6 bases). This CDR3 is built from 13 residues. CDR1 and CDR2 (germline): SEHNR, FQNEAQ (reference sequence). V gave up 3 bases and J gave up 4 bases, with 9 bases separating them. CDR3 in DNA: TGTGCCAGCAGCTTGCAGGGGACCACTGAAGCTTTCTTT. This gives the protein CASSLQGTTEAFF.

The chain's CDR3 is CAISKTSGPRANTGELFF. The CDR3 DNA follows: TGTGCCATCAGTAAGACTAGCGGGCCAAGGGCGAACACCGGGGAGCTGTTTTTT. This chain joins TRBV10-3 and TRBJ2-2, with 10 bases identical to TRBD2. Germline V gene data show CDR1 as ENHRY and CDR2 as SYGVKD. V trimming: 5 bases; J trimming: 0 bases; junction bases outside the gene matches: 9. The CDR3 covers 18 residues.

The gene calls are TRBV11-3 and TRBJ2-5; TRBD1 is a possible D gene (6 bases). The CDR3 is made up of 15 amino acids. V was shortened by 4 bases and J by 4 bases, with 16 bases between the two germline ends. Germline loops: CDR1 SGHNT, CDR2 YENEEA. Written as DNA, the CDR3 is TGTGCCAGCAGCTCGAGCCCTGGACAGTTAGAGACCCAGTACTTC. It is translated as CASSSSPGQLETQYF.

This chain joins TRBV5-1 and TRBJ2-1, with TRBD2 matching 10 bases. The V gene end was trimmed by 6 bases and the J gene end by 8 bases; junction bases not matched to a gene: 11. Germline-derived CDR1 and CDR2 are SGHRS and YFSETQ. The CDR3 has 15 residues. The CDR3 is CASTGLAGVRYEQFF. The CDR3 nucleotides are TGCGCCAGCACCGGGCTAGCGGGAGTTAGGTATGAGCAGTTCTTC.

V is TRBV5-1 and J is TRBJ1-2, with 9 bases matching TRBD1. This CDR3 spans 16 amino acids. Trimming cost V 0 bases and J 8 bases; bases outside gene matches: 11. Looked up from germline, CDR1 is SGHRS and CDR2 is YFSETQ. CDR3 region: CASSLAVGTGQDGYTF. The CDR3 nucleotides read TGCGCCAGCAGCTTGGCTGTCGGGACAGGGCAGGACGGCTACACCTTC.

The chain recombines TRBV18 with TRBJ2-3; D is perhaps TRBD2 (6 bases). The CDR3 is 14 residues long. V lost 6 bases and J 3 bases, leaving 13 bases between the germline ends. Germline V gene data show CDR1 as KGHSH and CDR2 as LQKENI. The CDR3 region has the DNA TGTGCCAGCTCCCGGACGGGGGAGACAGATACGCAGTATTTT. This translates into CASSRTGETDTQYF.

The rearrangement joins TRBV4-2 to TRBJ2-7; D might be TRBD2 (6 bases). V was cut by 4 bases and J by 0 bases, with 13 bases left in between. CDR3 size: 15 residues. Germline V CDR1 and CDR2: LGHNA, YNFKEQ. Written as DNA, the CDR3 is TGTGCCAGCAGCCGAATAGCGGATCGCTCCTACGAGCAGTACTTC. It is translated as CASSRIADRSYEQYF.

This clone was observed a single time. This chain uses TRBV7-2 with TRBJ1-4; 7 nucleotides line up with TRBD1. The CDR3 length is 14 residues. Trimming cost V 5 bases and J 5 bases; bases outside gene matches: 5. The germline V gene encodes CDR1 SGHTA and CDR2 FQGNSA. The DNA for the CDR3 is TGTGCCAGCAGCCACAAGACAGGGAATGAAAAACTGTTTTTT. Its protein product is CASSHKTGNEKLFF. The full variable domain, completed using reference TRBV7-2 and TRBJ1-4, is GAGVSQSPSNKVTEKGKDVELRCDPISGHTALYWYRQSLGQGLEFLIYFQGNSAPDKSGLPSDRFSAERTGGSVSTLTIQRTQQEDSAVYLCASSHKTGNEKLFFGSGTQLSVL.

The CDR3 sequence: CASSEYAGGSSYEQYF. The CDR3 DNA reads as TGTGCCAGCAGTGAATATGCGGGAGGAAGCTCCTACGAGCAGTACTTC. The chain employs TRBV6-1 and TRBJ2-7, with 8 bases lining up with TRBD2. Trimming took 2 bases from V and 0 from J; bases not matched to a gene: 6. The germline V gene has CDR1 MNHNS and CDR2 SASEGT. The CDR3 loop spans 16 amino acids.

This chain links TRBV5-4 with TRBJ1-2; D perhaps matches TRBD1 (6 bases). The CDR3 extends over 16 amino acids. Germline assignment: CDR1 SGHNT and CDR2 YYREEE (reference sequence). Trimming removed 0 bases from V and 1 base from J, with 13 bases in between. CDR3 sequence: CASSLGGLQDNYGYTF. CDR3 DNA: TGTGCCAGCAGCTTGGGGGGGCTGCAGGATAACTATGGCTACACCTTC.

J is TRBJ2-5 and V is TRBV5-1; TRBD1 aligns across 12 bases. The germline gives CDR1 SGHRS, CDR2 YFSETQ. V gave up 0 bases and J gave up 7 bases; unmatched junction bases: 7. The CDR3 length is 16 residues. CDR3 in DNA: TGCGCCAGCAGCTTGGCGGGGACAGGGGGCGCGCGGACCCAGTACTTC. The encoded protein is CASSLAGTGGARTQYF.

As DNA, the CDR3 is TGCGCCAGCCGGGCTAGCGGGAGCAATGAGCAGTTCTTC. It codes for CASRASGSNEQFF. The V call is TRBV10-1, the J call TRBJ2-1; 10 bases line up with TRBD2. V shed 8 bases and J 6 bases; nucleotides not matched to a gene: 4. This CDR3 has 13 residues. The germline V gene has CDR1 WNHNN and CDR2 SYGVQD (reference sequence).

The chain joins TRBV18 to TRBJ1-2, with 7 bases aligning to TRBD1. This CDR3 contains 12 residues. Germline V gene data show CDR1 as KGHSH and CDR2 as LQKENI. The J segment lost 4 bases and the V segment lost 7 bases, leaving 3 bases of the junction unmatched. Here the CDR3 reads CASFSGGYGYTF. CDR3 DNA: TGTGCCAGCTTCTCAGGGGGCTATGGCTACACCTTC.

The V gene is TRBV2, the J gene TRBJ2-3, with a weak D call TRBD1 (5 bases). This CDR3 spans 15 amino acids. Per germline, CDR1 SNHLY and CDR2 FYNNEI. V was clipped by 1 base and J by 5 bases, with 13 bases between them. The CDR3 region is CASSEGRSDRDTQYF. As DNA, the CDR3 is TGTGCCAGCAGTGAAGGACGGAGCGACAGAGATACGCAGTATTTT.

A word on this clone: Other DNA sequences from this sample encode an identical CDR3 as well. This rearrangement joins TRBV30 to TRBJ1-2, with a weak D call TRBD1 (6 bases). V lost 2 bases to trimming and J lost 7 bases, with 20 bases between them. The CDR3 sequence is 15 residues long. CDR1 and CDR2 from the germline V gene are GTSNPN and SVGIG (reference sequence). The CDR3 reads CAWSNTGLGRVGYTF. DNA for the CDR3: TGTGCCTGGAGTAATACAGGGCTGGGGAGAGTTGGCTACACCTTC.

This clone was observed a handful of times. The chain has TRBV27 and TRBJ2-7; D may be TRBD1 (6 bases). Germline V CDR1 and CDR2: MNHEY, SMNVEV (reference sequence). Trimming left V 5 bases short and J 4 bases short, with 18 bases between. The CDR3 has 15 residues. The CDR3 DNA follows: TGTGCCAGCAGTGACACCGGGACAATCTTATACGAGCAGTACTTC. This sequence encodes CASSDTGTILYEQYF.

The V and J genes are TRBV28 and TRBJ2-1; 9 bases map to TRBD2. V lost 5 bases, J lost 4 bases, and 9 bases stayed unmatched. The CDR3 runs to 16 residues. Germline V lookup: CDR1 MDHEN, CDR2 SYDVKM. The CDR3 DNA follows: TGTGCCAGCAGTCAACAGGGACTAGCTCTATACAATGAGCAGTTCTTC. It encodes CASSQQGLALYNEQFF.